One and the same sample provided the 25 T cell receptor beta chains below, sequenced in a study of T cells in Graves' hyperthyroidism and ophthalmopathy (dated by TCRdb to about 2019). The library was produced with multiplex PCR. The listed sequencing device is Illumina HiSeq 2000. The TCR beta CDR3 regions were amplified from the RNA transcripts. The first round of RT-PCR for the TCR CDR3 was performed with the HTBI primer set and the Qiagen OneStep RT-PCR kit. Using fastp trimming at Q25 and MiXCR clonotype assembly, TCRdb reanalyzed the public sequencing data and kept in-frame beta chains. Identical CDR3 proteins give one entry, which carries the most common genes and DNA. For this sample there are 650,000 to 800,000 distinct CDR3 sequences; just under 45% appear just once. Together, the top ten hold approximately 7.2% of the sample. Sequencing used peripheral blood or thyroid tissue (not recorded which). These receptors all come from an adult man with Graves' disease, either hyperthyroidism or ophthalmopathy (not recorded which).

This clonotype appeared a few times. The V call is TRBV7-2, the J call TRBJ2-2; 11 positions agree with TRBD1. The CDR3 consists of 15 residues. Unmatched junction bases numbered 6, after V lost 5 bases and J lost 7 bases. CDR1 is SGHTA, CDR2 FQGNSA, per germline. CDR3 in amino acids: CASSRGGQGVGELFF. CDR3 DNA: TGTGCCAGCAGCCGAGGGGGACAGGGGGTCGGGGAGCTGTTTTTT.

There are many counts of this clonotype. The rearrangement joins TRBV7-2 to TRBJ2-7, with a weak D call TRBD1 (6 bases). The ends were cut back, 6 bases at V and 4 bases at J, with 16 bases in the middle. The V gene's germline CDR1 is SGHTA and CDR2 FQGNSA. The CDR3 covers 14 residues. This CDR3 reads CASRRASTGYEQYF. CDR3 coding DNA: TGTGCCAGCAGGCGCGCCTCGACAGGTTACGAGCAGTACTTC.

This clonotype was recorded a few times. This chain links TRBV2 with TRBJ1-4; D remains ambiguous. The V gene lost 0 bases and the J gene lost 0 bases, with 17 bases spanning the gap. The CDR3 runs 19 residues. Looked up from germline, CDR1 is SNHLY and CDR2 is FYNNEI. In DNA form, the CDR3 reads TGTGCCAGCAGTGAAGCAATAGGTTCAATCATTGCAACTAATGAAAAACTGTTTTTT. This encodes CASSEAIGSIIATNEKLFF. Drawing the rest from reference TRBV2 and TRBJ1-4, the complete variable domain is EPEVTQTPSHQVTQMGQEVILRCVPISNHLYFYWYRQILGQKVEFLVSFYNNEISEKSEIFDDQFSVERPDGSNFTLKIRSTKLEDSAMYFCASSEAIGSIIATNEKLFFGSGTQLSVL.

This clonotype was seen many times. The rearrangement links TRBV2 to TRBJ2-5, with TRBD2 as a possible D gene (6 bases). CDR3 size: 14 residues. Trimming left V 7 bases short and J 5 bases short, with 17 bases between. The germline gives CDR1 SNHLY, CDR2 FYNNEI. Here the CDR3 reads CASTSGSGRETQYF. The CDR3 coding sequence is TGTGCCAGCACGAGCGGAAGTGGGAGGGAGACCCAGTACTTC.

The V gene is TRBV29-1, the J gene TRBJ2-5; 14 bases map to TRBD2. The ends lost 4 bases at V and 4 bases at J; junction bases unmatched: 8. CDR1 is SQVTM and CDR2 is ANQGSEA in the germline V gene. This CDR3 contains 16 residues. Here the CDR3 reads CSVGTSGRSLAETQYF. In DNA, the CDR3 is TGCAGCGTTGGGACTAGCGGGAGGTCCCTGGCAGAGACCCAGTACTTC.

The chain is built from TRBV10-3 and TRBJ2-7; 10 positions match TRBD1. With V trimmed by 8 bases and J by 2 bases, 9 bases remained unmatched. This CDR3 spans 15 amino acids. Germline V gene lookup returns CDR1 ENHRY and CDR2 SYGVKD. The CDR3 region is CAISVTGGNPYEQYF. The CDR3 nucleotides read TGTGCCATCTCAGTGACAGGGGGCAACCCCTACGAGCAGTACTTC.

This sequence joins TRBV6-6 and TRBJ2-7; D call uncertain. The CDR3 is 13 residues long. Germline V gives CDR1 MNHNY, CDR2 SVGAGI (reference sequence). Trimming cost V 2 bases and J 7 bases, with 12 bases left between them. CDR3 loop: CASSYDGLWEQYF. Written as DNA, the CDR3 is TGTGCCAGCAGTTACGATGGGTTGTGGGAGCAGTACTTC.

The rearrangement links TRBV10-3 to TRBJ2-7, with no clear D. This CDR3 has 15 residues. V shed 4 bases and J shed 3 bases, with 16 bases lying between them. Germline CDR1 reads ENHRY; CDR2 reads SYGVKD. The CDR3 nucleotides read TGTGCCATCAGTGCTAGTTGGGCCAGCAACTACGAGCAGTACTTC. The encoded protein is CAISASWASNYEQYF.

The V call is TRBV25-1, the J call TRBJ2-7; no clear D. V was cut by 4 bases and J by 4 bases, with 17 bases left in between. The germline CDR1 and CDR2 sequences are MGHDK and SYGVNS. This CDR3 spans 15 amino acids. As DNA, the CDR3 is TGTGCCAGCAGTGCTAGAACGAGCGCGAGATACGAGCAGTACTTC. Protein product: CASSARTSARYEQYF.

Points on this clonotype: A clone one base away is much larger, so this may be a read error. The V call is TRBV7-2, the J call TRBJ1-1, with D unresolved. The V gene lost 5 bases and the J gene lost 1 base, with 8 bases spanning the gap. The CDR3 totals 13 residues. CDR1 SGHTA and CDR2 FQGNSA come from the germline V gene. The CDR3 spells CASSILTNTEAFF. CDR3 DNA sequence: TGTGCCAGCAGCATCTTGACGAACACTGAAGCTTTCTTT.

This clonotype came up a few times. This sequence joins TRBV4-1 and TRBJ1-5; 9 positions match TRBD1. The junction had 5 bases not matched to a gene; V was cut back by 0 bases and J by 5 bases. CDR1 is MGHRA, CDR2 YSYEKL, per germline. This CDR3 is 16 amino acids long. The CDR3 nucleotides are TGCGCCAGCAGCCAAGATTGGGGACAGGGACATCAGCCCCAGCATTTT. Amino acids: CASSQDWGQGHQPQHF.

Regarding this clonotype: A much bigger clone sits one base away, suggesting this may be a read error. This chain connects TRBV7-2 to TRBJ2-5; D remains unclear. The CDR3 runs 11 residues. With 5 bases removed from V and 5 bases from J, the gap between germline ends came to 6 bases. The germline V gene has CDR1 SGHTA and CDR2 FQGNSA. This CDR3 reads CASSPWETQYF. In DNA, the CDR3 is TGTGCCAGCAGCCCGTGGGAGACCCAGTACTTC.

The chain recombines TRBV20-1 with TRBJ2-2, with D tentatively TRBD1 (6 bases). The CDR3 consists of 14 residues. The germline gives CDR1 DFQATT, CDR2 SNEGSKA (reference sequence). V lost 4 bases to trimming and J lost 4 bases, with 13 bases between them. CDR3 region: CSATQGSLTGELFF. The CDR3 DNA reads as TGCAGTGCTACACAGGGTTCCCTCACCGGGGAGCTGTTTTTT.

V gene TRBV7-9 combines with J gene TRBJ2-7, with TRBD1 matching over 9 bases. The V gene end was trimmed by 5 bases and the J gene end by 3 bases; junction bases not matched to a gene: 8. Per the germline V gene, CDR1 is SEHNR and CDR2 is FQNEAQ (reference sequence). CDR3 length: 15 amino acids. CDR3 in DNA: TGTGCCAGCAGCACTCACGACAGGGGGGACTACGAGCAGTACTTC. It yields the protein CASSTHDRGDYEQYF.

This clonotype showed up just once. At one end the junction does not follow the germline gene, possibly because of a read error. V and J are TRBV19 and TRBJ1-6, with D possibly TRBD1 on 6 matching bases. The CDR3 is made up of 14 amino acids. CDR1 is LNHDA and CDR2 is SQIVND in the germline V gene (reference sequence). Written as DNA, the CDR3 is TGTGCCAGTAGTAAATCACAGGGAAATTCACCCCACCACTTT. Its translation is CASSKSQGNSPHHF.

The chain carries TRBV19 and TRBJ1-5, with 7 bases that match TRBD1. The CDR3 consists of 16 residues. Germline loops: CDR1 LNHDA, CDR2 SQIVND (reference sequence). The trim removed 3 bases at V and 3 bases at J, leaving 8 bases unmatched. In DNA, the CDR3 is TGTGCCAGTAGTATTTGGACAGGAGTGAACAATCAGCCCCAGCATTTT. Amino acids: CASSIWTGVNNQPQHF. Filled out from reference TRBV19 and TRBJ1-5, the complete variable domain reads DGGITQSPKYLFRKEGQNVTLSCEQNLNHDAMYWYRQDPGQGLRLIYYSQIVNDFQKGDIAEGYSVSREKKESFPLTVTSAQKNPTAFYLCASSIWTGVNNQPQHFGDGTRLSIL.

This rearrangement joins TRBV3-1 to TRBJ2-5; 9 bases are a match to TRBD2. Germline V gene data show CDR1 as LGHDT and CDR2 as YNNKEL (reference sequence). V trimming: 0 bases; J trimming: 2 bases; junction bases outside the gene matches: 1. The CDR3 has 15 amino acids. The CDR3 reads CASSQETSGQETQYF. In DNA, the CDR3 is TGTGCCAGCAGCCAAGAGACTAGCGGACAAGAGACCCAGTACTTC.

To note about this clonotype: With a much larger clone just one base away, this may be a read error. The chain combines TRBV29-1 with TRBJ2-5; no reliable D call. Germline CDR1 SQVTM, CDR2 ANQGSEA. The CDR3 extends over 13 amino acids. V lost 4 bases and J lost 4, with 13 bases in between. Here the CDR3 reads CSVGGGRIETQYF. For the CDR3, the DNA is TGCAGCGTTGGAGGCGGTAGAATAGAGACCCAGTACTTC.

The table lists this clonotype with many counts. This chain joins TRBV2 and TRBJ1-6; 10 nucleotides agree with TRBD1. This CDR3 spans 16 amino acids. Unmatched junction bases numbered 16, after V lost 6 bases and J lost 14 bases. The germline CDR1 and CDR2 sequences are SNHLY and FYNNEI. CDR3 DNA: TGTGCCAGCAGCCCCGTGGGTGGGACAGGGGCTCTTACCCTCCACTTT. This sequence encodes CASSPVGGTGALTLHF.

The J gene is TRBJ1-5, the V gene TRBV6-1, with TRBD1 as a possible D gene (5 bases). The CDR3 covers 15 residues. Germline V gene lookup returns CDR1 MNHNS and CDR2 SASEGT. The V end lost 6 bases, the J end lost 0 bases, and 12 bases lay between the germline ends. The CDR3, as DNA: TGTGCCAGCAGGCGACAGACCTATAGCAATCAGCCCCAGCATTTT. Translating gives CASRRQTYSNQPQHF.

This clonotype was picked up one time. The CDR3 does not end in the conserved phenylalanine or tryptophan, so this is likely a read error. CDR3 DNA sequence: TGTGCCAGCAGTTTCGCCGGGACAGGGTTTCGTGGCTACACCCTC. Its protein product is CASSFAGTGFRGYTL. The chain couples TRBV11-2 to TRBJ1-2; TRBD1 aligns across 9 bases. This CDR3 is 15 amino acids long. Germline assignment: CDR1 SGHAT and CDR2 FQNNGV. V shed 6 bases and J 7 bases; nucleotides not matched to a gene: 12.

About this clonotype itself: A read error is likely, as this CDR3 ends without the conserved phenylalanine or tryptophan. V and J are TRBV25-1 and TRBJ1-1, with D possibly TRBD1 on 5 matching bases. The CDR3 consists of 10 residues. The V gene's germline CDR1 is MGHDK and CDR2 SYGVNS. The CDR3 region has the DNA TGTGCTAGCAGGGAACCTGAAGCTTTCTAT. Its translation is CASREPEAFY.

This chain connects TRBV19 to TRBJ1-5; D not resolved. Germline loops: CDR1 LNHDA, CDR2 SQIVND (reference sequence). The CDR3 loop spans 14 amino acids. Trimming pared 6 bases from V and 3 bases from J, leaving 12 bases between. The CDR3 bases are TGTGCCAGTAGGGGCCCTCAAACCAATCAGCCCCAGCATTTT. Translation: CASRGPQTNQPQHF. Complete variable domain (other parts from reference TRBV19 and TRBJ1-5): DGGITQSPKYLFRKEGQNVTLSCEQNLNHDAMYWYRQDPGQGLRLIYYSQIVNDFQKGDIAEGYSVSREKKESFPLTVTSAQKNPTAFYLCASRGPQTNQPQHFGDGTRLSIL.

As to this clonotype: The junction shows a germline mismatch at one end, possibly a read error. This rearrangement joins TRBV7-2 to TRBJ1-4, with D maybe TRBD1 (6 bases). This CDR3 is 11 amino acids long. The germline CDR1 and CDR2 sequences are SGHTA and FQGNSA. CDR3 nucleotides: TGCGCCAGCAGCCAAGATCAGGACAGGTTTTTT. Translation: CASSQDQDRFF. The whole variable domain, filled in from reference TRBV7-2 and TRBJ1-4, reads GAGVSQSPSNKVTEKGKDVELRCDPISGHTALYWYRQSLGQGLEFLIYFQGNSAPDKSGLPSDRFSAERTGGSVSTLTIQRTQQEDSAVYLCASSQDQDRFFGSGTQLSVL.

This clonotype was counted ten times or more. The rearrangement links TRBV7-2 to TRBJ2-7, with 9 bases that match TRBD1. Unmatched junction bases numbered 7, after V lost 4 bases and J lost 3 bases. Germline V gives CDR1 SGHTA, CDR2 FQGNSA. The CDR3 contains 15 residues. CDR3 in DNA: TGTGCCAGCAGCTGGAAGGGACAGGGAATCTACGAGCAGTACTTC. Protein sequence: CASSWKGQGIYEQYF.